This passage covers 18 T cell receptor beta chains from one sample sequenced in a study of OX40 agonist ivuxolimab in advanced cancers. The assay was immunoSEQ multiplex PCR, and TCRdb's table has in-frame clones only and misses some. The sample holds 70,000 to 75,000 clones, roughly 86% seen once. The source was CD4+ or CD8+ T cells sorted from blood, collected in a trial of the OX40 agonist ivuxolimab. The receptors originated from an adult with an advanced solid tumor such as melanoma, head and neck, liver or kidney cancer.

The chain links TRBV19 to TRBJ2-3; TRBD1 matches 10 bases. V trimming: 6 bases; J trimming: 4 bases; junction bases outside the gene matches: 4. CDR3 size: 14 residues. The germline CDR1 and CDR2 sequences are LNHDA and SQIVND (reference sequence). CDR3 coding DNA: TGTGCCAGTAGGGACAGGGGGAAAGCAGATACGCAGTATTTT. Its protein product is CASRDRGKADTQYF. Together with reference TRBV19 and TRBJ2-3, the CDR3 gives the full variable domain: DGGITQSPKYLFRKEGQNVTLSCEQNLNHDAMYWYRQDPGQGLRLIYYSQIVNDFQKGDIAEGYSVSREKKESFPLTVTSAQKNPTAFYLCASRDRGKADTQYFGPGTRLTVL.

The chain combines TRBV19 with TRBJ1-4; perhaps TRBD1 as D (5 bases). From germline, CDR1 is LNHDA and CDR2 SQIVND (reference sequence). With 6 bases removed from V and 6 bases from J, the gap between germline ends came to 14 bases. This CDR3 region has 14 residues. CDR3 loop: CASSRTLADEKLFF. CDR3 nucleotide sequence: TGTGCCAGTAGCCGGACATTGGCTGATGAAAAACTGTTTTTT.

The chain links TRBV19 to TRBJ1-4; 7 nucleotides line up with TRBD1. The CDR3 loop spans 13 amino acids. Looked up from germline, CDR1 is LNHDA and CDR2 is SQIVND (reference sequence). V dropped 8 bases and J dropped 7; count of bases not matched to a gene: 7. The CDR3 here is CASSKDRTEKLFF. The CDR3 bases are TGTGCCAGTTCGAAGGACAGGACTGAAAAACTGTTTTTT.

V gene TRBV2 combines with J gene TRBJ2-2; a weak D match, TRBD2 (5 bases). Germline V gene lookup returns CDR1 SNHLY and CDR2 FYNNEI. The CDR3 consists of 15 residues. Trimming pared 7 bases from V and 0 bases from J, leaving 12 bases between. CDR3 in DNA: TGTGCCAGCACGAGGGAGCGGTCGAACACCGGGGAGCTGTTTTTT. This encodes CASTRERSNTGELFF.

The chain couples TRBV28 to TRBJ2-2, with 7 bases fitting TRBD1. CDR1 and CDR2 (germline): MDHEN, SYDVKM. The J segment lost 3 bases and the V segment lost 1 base, leaving 2 bases of the junction unmatched. The CDR3 covers 15 residues. The CDR3 is CASSLSQGDTGELFF. The DNA for the CDR3 is TGTGCCAGCAGTTTATCTCAGGGGGACACCGGGGAGCTGTTTTTT.

The CDR3 is CASSWDVSSYEQYF. The CDR3 nucleotides are TGTGCCAGCAGCTGGGACGTTAGCTCCTACGAGCAGTACTTC. The rearrangement joins TRBV5-4 to TRBJ2-7; D is possibly TRBD1 or TRBD2 (5 bases each). The CDR3 contains 14 residues. Germline values: CDR1 SGHNT, CDR2 YYREEE (reference sequence). V lost 3 bases and J 0 bases, leaving 10 bases between the germline ends. Looking up the rest from reference TRBV5-4 and TRBJ2-7 gives the full variable domain: ETGVTQSPTHLIKTRGQQVTLRCSSQSGHNTVSWYQQALGQGPQFIFQYYREEENGRGNFPPRFSGLQFPNYSSELNVNALELDDSALYLCASSWDVSSYEQYFGPGTRLTVT.

A single count supports this clone. The rearrangement uses TRBV28 and TRBJ2-1, with a weak D call TRBD1 (5 bases). CDR1 is MDHEN and CDR2 is SYDVKM in the germline V gene. The CDR3 spans 12 residues. The V gene lost 6 bases and the J gene lost 7 bases, with 10 bases spanning the gap. CDR3 nucleotides: TGTGCCAGCAGGCCCAGGGAAAATGAGCAGTTCTTC. It translates to CASRPRENEQFF.

This chain links TRBV11-2 with TRBJ2-1, with D possibly being TRBD2 (6 bases). Germline V gene sequence: CDR1 SGHAT, CDR2 FQNNGV. V shed 0 bases and J shed 8 bases, with 17 bases lying between them. The CDR3 sequence is 16 residues long. For the CDR3, the DNA is TGTGCCAGCAGCTTAGAAAGCGGGCCCTTACCCCATGAGCAGTTCTTC. This encodes CASSLESGPLPHEQFF.

This clone was recorded once. The chain is built from TRBV28 and TRBJ2-3; 12 nucleotides agree with TRBD2. This CDR3 has 16 residues. V lost 5 bases to trimming and J lost 2 bases; unmatched junction nucleotides: 5. The germline V gene has CDR1 MDHEN and CDR2 SYDVKM. This CDR3 is CASSPGLAGLTDTQYF. Written as DNA, the CDR3 is TGTGCCAGCAGTCCGGGACTAGCGGGTCTCACAGATACGCAGTATTTT. The full variable domain, its missing parts supplied by reference TRBV28 and TRBJ2-3, is DVKVTQSSRYLVKRTGEKVFLECVQDMDHENMFWYRQDPGLGLRLIYFSYDVKMKEKGDIPEGYSVSREKKERFSLILESASTNQTSMYLCASSPGLAGLTDTQYFGPGTRLTVL.

The chain has TRBV7-3 and TRBJ1-2; D might be TRBD1 (5 bases). Germline V lookup: CDR1 SGHTA, CDR2 FQGTGA. Trimming removed 2 bases at V and 0 bases at J, with 13 bases between. CDR3 length: 16 residues. The CDR3 here is CASSLVGTRANYGYTF. The CDR3 region has the DNA TGTGCCAGCAGCTTAGTAGGGACCCGAGCTAACTATGGCTACACCTTC.

The chain uses TRBV5-6 and TRBJ2-7; no firm D call. The ends were cut back, 0 bases at V and 6 bases at J, with 10 bases in the middle. The CDR3 covers 13 residues. Germline V gene lookup returns CDR1 SGHDT and CDR2 YYEEEE. CDR3 in amino acids: CASSLVLVPEQYF. CDR3 nucleotide sequence: TGTGCCAGCAGCTTGGTCCTCGTGCCCGAGCAGTACTTC.

This chain uses TRBV9 with TRBJ2-2; 11 bases map to TRBD2. Looked up from germline, CDR1 is SGDLS and CDR2 is YYNGEE. V shed 4 bases and J 1 base; nucleotides not matched to a gene: 3. This CDR3 is 16 amino acids long. This chain's CDR3 is CASSIGTSGNTGELFF. CDR3 DNA: TGTGCCAGCAGCATAGGGACTAGCGGGAACACCGGGGAGCTGTTTTTT.

V gene TRBV5-3 combines with J gene TRBJ1-1; D may be TRBD1 (5 bases). TRBV5-3 is identified as an open reading frame with a role that is uncertain. With 8 bases removed from V and 2 bases from J, the gap between germline ends came to 13 bases. The CDR3 consists of 13 residues. Here the CDR3 reads CASRRDPNTEAFF. The CDR3, as DNA: TGTGCCAGCAGGCGGGACCCTAACACTGAAGCTTTCTTT.

The rearrangement uses TRBV18 and TRBJ2-7; possible D gene TRBD1, 6 bases. The V gene's germline CDR1 is KGHSH and CDR2 LQKENI. V was cut by 5 bases and J by 7 bases, with 15 bases left in between. CDR3 length: 13 amino acids. CDR3 sequence reads: CASSTRQDGEQYF. The CDR3, as DNA: TGTGCCAGCTCAACTAGACAGGACGGGGAGCAGTACTTC. The variable domain in full, with the rest retrieved from reference TRBV18 and TRBJ2-7, is NAGVMQNPRHLVRRRGQEARLRCSPMKGHSHVYWYRQLPEEGLKFMVYLQKENIIDESGMPKERFSAEFPKEGPSILRIQQVVRGDSAAYFCASSTRQDGEQYFGPGTRLTVT.

The rearrangement uses TRBV11-3 and TRBJ2-5; TRBD1 might be the D (6 bases). Per germline, CDR1 SGHNT and CDR2 YENEEA. The ends were cut back, 3 bases at V and 3 bases at J, with 8 bases in the middle. The CDR3 contains 13 residues. CDR3 region: CASSFSGEETQYF. The CDR3 nucleotides are TGTGCCAGCAGCTTCTCAGGGGAAGAGACCCAGTACTTC.

This clone came up a few times. The chain couples TRBV7-3 to TRBJ2-3; the D gene is possibly TRBD2 (5 bases). Germline assignment: CDR1 SGHTA and CDR2 FQGTGA. Trimming left V 1 base short and J 4 bases short, with 12 bases between. The CDR3 contains 15 residues. CDR3 bases: TGTGCCAGCAGCTTAAATGGGGAGAGGTCAGATACGCAGTATTTT. Translated, it gives CASSLNGERSDTQYF. The whole variable domain, remainder taken from reference TRBV7-3 and TRBJ2-3, is GAGVSQTPSNKVTEKGKYVELRCDPISGHTALYWYRQSLGQGPEFLIYFQGTGAADDSGLPNDRFFAVRPEGSVSTLKIQRTERGDSAVYLCASSLNGERSDTQYFGPGTRLTVL.

The V gene is TRBV19, the J gene TRBJ2-7, with D possibly matching TRBD1 (6 bases). The CDR3 sequence is 13 residues long. Between the trimmed V and J ends, which lost 6 bases and 2 bases, there was a span of 11 bases. Germline loops: CDR1 LNHDA, CDR2 SQIVND (reference sequence). The CDR3 DNA sequence: TGTGCCAGTAGCCCGACAGGCCCCTACGAGCAGTACTTC. This translates into CASSPTGPYEQYF. The full variable domain, its missing parts supplied by reference TRBV19 and TRBJ2-7, is DGGITQSPKYLFRKEGQNVTLSCEQNLNHDAMYWYRQDPGQGLRLIYYSQIVNDFQKGDIAEGYSVSREKKESFPLTVTSAQKNPTAFYLCASSPTGPYEQYFGPGTRLTVT.

Only one count was recorded for this clone. The chain employs TRBV30 and TRBJ2-1; D gene uncertain. CDR1 is GTSNPN, CDR2 SVGIG, per germline (reference sequence). The CDR3 length is 11 residues. V was shortened by 4 bases and J by 6 bases, with 7 bases between the two germline ends. In nucleotides, the CDR3 is TGTGCCTGGAACGGGTTCAATGAGCAGTTCTTC. Residues: CAWNGFNEQFF.